One and the same sample provided the 26 T cell receptor beta chains below, sequenced in a study of CD8+CD57+ T cells in acquired aplastic anemia. The template used for profiling TCR beta VDJ and CDR3 was genomic DNA. A single record per CDR3 protein comes from TCRdb applying MiXCR to the reads. The sample includes about 110,000 distinct CDR3 sequences, around 50% of them seen just once. Sequencing was carried out using sorted CD4+, CD8+, or CD8+CD57+ T cells (not recorded which) from PBMCs. All receptors come from a human donor in good health, serving as a control.

This clonotype was picked up a small number of times. This rearrangement joins TRBV19 to TRBJ2-1; D remains ambiguous. The V end was cut by 4 bases, the J end by 5 bases, with 9 bases between. Germline V gene sequence: CDR1 LNHDA, CDR2 SQIVND (reference sequence). There are 13 residues in the CDR3. This CDR3 is CASSKEWDNEQFF. The DNA of the CDR3 is TGTGCCAGTAGTAAGGAATGGGACAATGAGCAGTTCTTC.

This chain joins TRBV5-5 and TRBJ1-2; D uncertain. This CDR3 region has 14 residues. Germline-derived CDR1 and CDR2 are SGHKS and YYEKEE (reference sequence). Trimming left V 2 bases short and J 6 bases short, with 14 bases between. Written as DNA, the CDR3 is TGTGCCAGCAGCTTTAAGGGTAGTGAGCATGGCTACACCTTC. As protein: CASSFKGSEHGYTF.

The chain recombines TRBV19 with TRBJ2-4, with D tentatively TRBD1 (6 bases). This CDR3 comprises 16 residues. From germline, CDR1 is LNHDA and CDR2 SQIVND (reference sequence). Trimming took off 4 bases at V and 8 bases at J, with 21 bases between the two ends. The CDR3 loop is CASSTLSSGARDIQYF. The CDR3 DNA is TGTGCCAGTAGTACCCTTTCTTCAGGGGCCCGGGACATTCAGTACTTC.

The chain uses TRBV7-2 and TRBJ2-7; maybe TRBD1 (6 bases). CDR3 length equals 13 residues. V was shortened by 2 bases and J by 6 bases, with 11 bases between the two germline ends. Germline CDR1 SGHTA, CDR2 FQGNSA. The CDR3 protein is CASSLSRGREQYF. CDR3 bases: TGTGCCAGCAGCTTATCCAGGGGTCGCGAGCAGTACTTC. Drawing the rest from reference TRBV7-2 and TRBJ2-7, the complete variable domain is GAGVSQSPSNKVTEKGKDVELRCDPISGHTALYWYRQSLGQGLEFLIYFQGNSAPDKSGLPSDRFSAERTGGSVSTLTIQRTQQEDSAVYLCASSLSRGREQYFGPGTRLTVT.

The chain recombines TRBV20-1 with TRBJ2-5; D tentatively reads TRBD1 or TRBD2 (5 bases each). The CDR3 covers 14 residues. Germline V CDR1 and CDR2: DFQATT, SNEGSKA (reference sequence). The V gene lost 1 base and the J gene lost 5 bases, with 14 bases spanning the gap. Here the CDR3 DNA reads TGCAGTGCTAGAGGGGAGACAGCGGAGGAGACCCAGTACTTC. This codes for CSARGETAEETQYF.

This rearrangement joins TRBV19 to TRBJ1-6; D not resolved. This CDR3 is 12 amino acids long. Germline lookup yields CDR1 LNHDA and CDR2 SQIVND (reference sequence). V was pared by 3 bases and J by 7 bases, with 4 bases between. CDR3 in amino acids: CASSIYNSPLHF. The CDR3 DNA follows: TGTGCCAGTAGTATTTACAATTCACCCCTCCACTTT. Filled out from reference TRBV19 and TRBJ1-6, the complete variable domain reads DGGITQSPKYLFRKEGQNVTLSCEQNLNHDAMYWYRQDPGQGLRLIYYSQIVNDFQKGDIAEGYSVSREKKESFPLTVTSAQKNPTAFYLCASSIYNSPLHFGNGTRLTVT.

This chain joins TRBV20-1 and TRBJ1-2, with D unresolved. The germline V gene has CDR1 DFQATT and CDR2 SNEGSKA (reference sequence). V was clipped by 3 bases and J by 7 bases, with 9 bases between them. The CDR3 sequence is 11 residues long. The CDR3: CSASAGSGYTF. The DNA of the CDR3 is TGCAGTGCTAGCGCCGGCTCTGGCTACACCTTC.

As concerns this clonotype: This may be a read error: a much more frequent sequence differs by one nucleotide. V gene TRBV7-2 combines with J gene TRBJ1-1, with 8 bases aligning to TRBD1. Germline V lookup: CDR1 SGHTA, CDR2 FQGNSA. This CDR3 region has 15 residues. In DNA, the CDR3 is TGTGCCCGCAGCCCCCGGACAGGGATGAACACTGAAGCTTTCTTT. This sequence encodes CARSPRTGMNTEAFF.

The rearrangement links TRBV15 to TRBJ1-2; 7 bases are a match to TRBD1. This CDR3 region has 16 residues. V dropped 0 bases and J dropped 4; count of bases not matched to a gene: 8. CDR1 is LNHNV, CDR2 YYDKDF, per germline (reference sequence). CDR3 coding DNA: TGTGCCACCAGCAGAGATATGGGACAGCTTTTCTATGGCTACACCTTC. It yields the protein CATSRDMGQLFYGYTF. Combining the CDR3 with reference TRBV15 and TRBJ1-2 gives the whole variable domain DAMVIQNPRYQVTQFGKPVTLSCSQTLNHNVMYWYQQKSSQAPKLLFHYYDKDFNNEADTPDNFQSRRPNTSFCFLDIRSPGLGDTAMYLCATSRDMGQLFYGYTFGSGTRLTVV.

The chain links TRBV15 to TRBJ1-2, with a weak D call TRBD1 (6 bases). Per germline, CDR1 LNHNV and CDR2 YYDKDF (reference sequence). The CDR3 runs to 13 residues. Trimming pared 2 bases from V and 6 bases from J, leaving 10 bases between. The CDR3 sequence is CATSRRGADGYTF. Written as DNA, the CDR3 is TGTGCCACCAGCAGAAGGGGGGCTGATGGCTACACCTTC.

This sequence joins TRBV7-2 and TRBJ1-5; 9 positions agree with TRBD1. CDR1 SGHTA and CDR2 FQGNSA come from the germline V gene. This CDR3 region has 15 residues. J was trimmed by 1 base and V by 5 bases; bases with no gene match: 3. This CDR3 is CASSRGQGSNQPQHF. CDR3 DNA: TGTGCCAGCAGCCGGGGACAGGGAAGCAATCAGCCCCAGCATTTT.

Of note for this clonotype: This may be a read error, as it is one base from a much larger clone. V is TRBV4-1 and J is TRBJ1-3; D might be TRBD1 (6 bases). The CDR3 loop spans 15 amino acids. The V and J ends lost 0 bases and 4 bases respectively, with 10 bases between them. Germline CDR1 is MGHRA and CDR2 is YSYEKL. The CDR3: CASSQDLGQGNTIYF. In DNA form, the CDR3 reads TGCGCCAGCAGCCAAGATTTAGGACAGGGAAACACCATATATTTT.

V gene TRBV29-1 combines with J gene TRBJ2-2; D gene uncertain. The germline gives CDR1 SQVTM, CDR2 ANQGSEA. The length of the CDR3 is 10 residues. The V end lost 0 bases, the J end lost 9 bases, and 2 bases lay between the germline ends. The CDR3 region has the DNA TGCAGCGTTGAAGATCGGGAGCTGTTTTTT. It encodes CSVEDRELFF.

This clonotype was recorded at least ten times. The genes are TRBV27 and TRBJ1-2; 8 nucleotides align to TRBD1. Germline CDR1 and CDR2: MNHEY and SMNVEV (reference sequence). The CDR3 length is 15 residues. The V and J ends lost 4 bases and 2 bases, in that order; junction bases with no gene match: 6. The CDR3 region has the DNA TGTGCCAGCAGTTCCCCGGCAGGGGGCAACTATGGCTACACCTTC. Translating it yields CASSSPAGGNYGYTF.

The chain carries TRBV25-1 and TRBJ2-7; 10 bases are shared with TRBD2. Germline V gene sequence: CDR1 MGHDK, CDR2 SYGVNS. The CDR3 covers 15 residues. The V gene end was trimmed by 4 bases and the J gene end by 4 bases; junction bases not matched to a gene: 7. CDR3: CASSASASGGYEQYF. DNA of the CDR3: TGTGCCAGCAGTGCTAGTGCTAGCGGGGGATACGAGCAGTACTTC.

The rearrangement uses TRBV2 and TRBJ2-7, with 7 nucleotides matching TRBD1. Germline V lookup: CDR1 SNHLY, CDR2 FYNNEI. The CDR3 runs 15 residues. V gave up 6 bases and J gave up 3 bases; unmatched junction bases: 11. CDR3 coding DNA: TGTGCCAGCAGGGCATTTCCGGGACAGAACTACGAGCAGTACTTC. This translates into CASRAFPGQNYEQYF.

The chain carries TRBV19 and TRBJ2-1, with TRBD1 matching 7 bases. The CDR3 is 14 residues long. V lost 1 base, J lost 4 bases, and 1 base stayed unmatched. Germline lookup yields CDR1 LNHDA and CDR2 SQIVND (reference sequence). The CDR3 reads CASSIGTGYNEQFF. The CDR3 DNA reads as TGTGCCAGTAGTATAGGGACAGGATACAATGAGCAGTTCTTC.

This clonotype occurred once. The V call is TRBV29-1, the J call TRBJ1-4, with no clear D. The germline V gene has CDR1 SQVTM and CDR2 ANQGSEA. The CDR3 extends over 14 amino acids. The V and J ends lost 5 bases and 4 bases respectively, with 14 bases between them. The CDR3, as DNA: TGCAGCGTTCGGGGAATAACTAGTAATGAAAAACTGTTTTTT. Amino acids: CSVRGITSNEKLFF.

This clonotype was counted many times. V is TRBV9 and J is TRBJ2-1; a possible D gene is TRBD1 (5 bases). This CDR3 region has 15 residues. V lost 3 bases, J lost 3 bases, and 13 bases lay in between. The germline gives CDR1 SGDLS, CDR2 YYNGEE. CDR3 nucleotides: TGTGCCAGCAGCGCGACCCCAGGGTACTACAATGAGCAGTTCTTC. Its protein product is CASSATPGYYNEQFF.

V gene TRBV24-1 combines with J gene TRBJ1-2, with D unclear. CDR3 length: 16 residues. Trimming left V 4 bases short and J 0 bases short, with 14 bases between. Germline V gene data show CDR1 as KGHDR and CDR2 as SFDVKD. CDR3 DNA: TGTGCCACCAGTGACCGGTGGACGGAAGCTAACTATGGCTACACCTTC. This encodes CATSDRWTEANYGYTF.

The chain combines TRBV19 with TRBJ2-2; 12 nucleotides align to TRBD2. This CDR3 has 19 amino acids. With V trimmed by 5 bases and J by 6 bases, 16 bases remained unmatched. CDR1 LNHDA and CDR2 SQIVND come from the germline V gene (reference sequence). The CDR3 bases are TGTGCCAGTAGTTCCCCTAGCGGGAGGGCTGTTATGGGCGCCGGGGAGCTGTTTTTT. Translating it yields CASSSPSGRAVMGAGELFF.

V usage is TRBV11-2 and J usage is TRBJ2-1; 7 bases are a match to TRBD1. CDR3 length: 15 amino acids. CDR1 is SGHAT and CDR2 is FQNNGV in the germline V gene. V shed 5 bases and J 8 bases; nucleotides not matched to a gene: 12. For the CDR3, the DNA is TGTGCCAGCAGCCTAGTCGGGGCAGGGGGTTATGAGCAGTTCTTC. Translation: CASSLVGAGGYEQFF.

This clonotype was seen at least ten times. The chain is built from TRBV5-1 and TRBJ2-5, with D possibly matching TRBD1 (6 bases). The CDR3 is 14 residues long. V was trimmed by 4 bases and J by 3 bases, leaving 13 bases between them. The V gene's germline CDR1 is SGHRS and CDR2 YFSETQ. CDR3 protein: CASSGGLAEETQYF. The CDR3 DNA follows: TGCGCCAGCAGCGGGGGCCTAGCCGAAGAGACCCAGTACTTC.

This clonotype was picked up many times. The chain uses TRBV7-3 and TRBJ2-7; D tentatively reads TRBD1 or TRBD2 (7 bases each). V lost 5 bases to trimming and J lost 3 bases, with 17 bases between them. CDR1 is SGHTA, CDR2 FQGTGA, per germline. The CDR3 is 15 residues long. The CDR3 is CASSPSGGADYEQYF. CDR3 DNA sequence: TGTGCCAGCAGCCCCTCAGGGGGGGCGGACTACGAGCAGTACTTC.

This chain uses TRBV7-2 with TRBJ1-5; the match to TRBD1 covers 8 bases. Germline lookup yields CDR1 SGHTA and CDR2 FQGNSA. The CDR3 length is 15 residues. V shed 1 base and J 6 bases; nucleotides not matched to a gene: 5. The CDR3 region has the DNA TGTGCCAGCAGCTTAGGTGGACAGGGTAGTCAGCCCCAGCATTTT. Protein sequence: CASSLGGQGSQPQHF. Supplemented by reference TRBV7-2 and TRBJ1-5, the full variable domain reads GAGVSQSPSNKVTEKGKDVELRCDPISGHTALYWYRQSLGQGLEFLIYFQGNSAPDKSGLPSDRFSAERTGGSVSTLTIQRTQQEDSAVYLCASSLGGQGSQPQHFGDGTRLSIL.

This clonotype was detected ten times or more. The rearrangement joins TRBV6-1 to TRBJ1-5, with no clear D. This CDR3 is 14 amino acids long. Trimming removed 3 bases from V and 7 bases from J, with 13 bases in between. Germline CDR1 and CDR2: MNHNS and SASEGT. The CDR3 DNA sequence: TGTGCCAGCAGTGAGATGGGTGGAGGGCAGCCCCAGCATTTT. Its protein product is CASSEMGGGQPQHF.